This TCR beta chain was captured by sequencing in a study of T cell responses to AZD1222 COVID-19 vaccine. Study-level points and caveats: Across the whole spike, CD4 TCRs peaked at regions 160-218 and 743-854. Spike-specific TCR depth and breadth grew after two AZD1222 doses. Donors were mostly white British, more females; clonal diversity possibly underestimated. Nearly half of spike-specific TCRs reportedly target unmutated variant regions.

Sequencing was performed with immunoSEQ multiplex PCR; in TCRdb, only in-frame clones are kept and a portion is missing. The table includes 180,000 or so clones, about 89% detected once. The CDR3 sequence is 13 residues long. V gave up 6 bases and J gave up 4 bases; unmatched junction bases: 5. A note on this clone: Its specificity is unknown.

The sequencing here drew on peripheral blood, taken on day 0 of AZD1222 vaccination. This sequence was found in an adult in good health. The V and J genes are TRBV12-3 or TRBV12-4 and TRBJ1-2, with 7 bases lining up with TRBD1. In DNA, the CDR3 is TGTGCCAGCAGCCGAGGGGGCGGCTATGGCTACACCTTC. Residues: CASSRGGGYGYTF.